Listed below are T cell receptor beta chains from one sample, sequenced in a study of shared clonotypes between healthy human individuals. Here immunoSEQ multiplex PCR was the method, and the copy in TCRdb shows in-frame clones only, minus some. The sample includes hundreds of thousands of clones, 90% to 97% of them seen just once. Sequencing input: naive CD8+ T cells sorted from blood. The source is a woman younger than 45 in good health. CDR3s include the opening cysteine and the closing phenylalanine or tryptophan. Each record gives: V gene, D gene, clone size, J gene, CDR3 protein, CDR3 DNA. The D gene is left open where the match is weak. A clone size is listed for some rows: how often the clone was seen (once, few, many), or a class if it is expanded.

TRBV9	TRBD1	.	TRBJ1-3	CASSPREGAAGNTIYF	TGTGCCAGCAGCCCCCGGGAGGGGGCAGCTGGAAACACCATATATTTT
TRBV9	TRBD2	.	TRBJ2-3	CASSGDYTDTQYF	TGTGCCAGCAGCGGGGACTATACAGATACGCAGTATTTT
TRBV6-5	TRBD2	once	TRBJ2-7	CASRTSGSYEQYF	TGTGCCAGCAGAACTAGCGGGTCCTACGAGCAGTACTTC
TRBV6-4	TRBD1	.	TRBJ1-1	CASSAPTGTVNTEAFF	TGTGCCAGCAGTGCCCCCACCGGGACAGTGAACACTGAAGCTTTCTTT
TRBV18	.	.	TRBJ2-7	CASSSGTPPEQYF	TGTGCCAGCTCTTCCGGGACCCCCCCCGAGCAGTACTTC
TRBV6-1	TRBD2	once	TRBJ2-7	CASSEGQGGSYEQYF	TGTGCCAGCAGTGAAGGTCAGGGAGGGAGCTACGAGCAGTACTTC
TRBV13	TRBD1	.	TRBJ2-7	CASSGRQGYYEQYF	TGTGCCAGCAGCGGACGACAGGGGTACTACGAGCAGTACTTC
TRBV10-1	TRBD1	.	TRBJ2-4	CASSILTGGELAKNIQYF	TGCGCCAGCAGTATCCTGACAGGGGGTGAACTAGCCAAAAACATTCAGTACTTC
TRBV10-3	.	.	TRBJ2-7	CAISQGSLYEQYF	TGTGCCATCAGCCAGGGGAGTCTCTACGAGCAGTACTTC
TRBV29-1	.	once	TRBJ2-1	CSVGLGGIDEQFF	TGCAGCGTGGGTCTGGGCGGGATCGACGAGCAGTTCTTC
TRBV12-2	.	.	TRBJ1-1	CASRSPPGTEAFF	TGTGCAAGTCGCTCCCCCCCGGGGACTGAAGCTTTCTTT
TRBV28	TRBD1	.	TRBJ2-7	CASIPNRGLADEQYF	TGTGCCAGCATTCCTAACAGGGGTTTAGCAGACGAGCAGTACTTC
TRBV29-1	.	.	TRBJ1-1	CSVKGVEGRAEAFF	TGCAGCGTTAAGGGAGTAGAGGGTAGGGCTGAAGCTTTCTTT
TRBV19	.	.	TRBJ2-1	CASSITRDSYNEQFF	TGTGCCAGTAGTATCACAAGAGACTCCTACAATGAGCAGTTCTTC
TRBV6-1	.	.	TRBJ2-2	CASRLTELNTGELFF	TGTGCCAGCAGGTTGACGGAGTTGAACACCGGGGAGCTGTTTTTT
TRBV28	.	.	TRBJ2-1	CASSLPHNEQFF	TGTGCCAGCAGTCTCCCTCACAATGAGCAGTTCTTC
TRBV27	TRBD2	.	TRBJ2-1	CASSLLSSGGYNEQFF	TGTGCCAGCAGTTTATTGTCCAGCGGGGGCTACAATGAGCAGTTCTTC
TRBV28	.	.	TRBJ2-1	CASFGTPLLGSYNEQFF	TGTGCCAGTTTCGGGACTCCGTTATTGGGCTCCTACAATGAGCAGTTCTTC
TRBV6-1	.	.	TRBJ2-1	CASSEDRQTNYNEQFF	TGTGCCAGCAGTGAAGACCGACAGACTAACTACAATGAGCAGTTCTTC
TRBV28	TRBD2	.	TRBJ2-3	CASSPSTSGLAPGYF	TGTGCCAGCAGTCCTTCCACCTCGGGACTAGCCCCGGGGTATTTT